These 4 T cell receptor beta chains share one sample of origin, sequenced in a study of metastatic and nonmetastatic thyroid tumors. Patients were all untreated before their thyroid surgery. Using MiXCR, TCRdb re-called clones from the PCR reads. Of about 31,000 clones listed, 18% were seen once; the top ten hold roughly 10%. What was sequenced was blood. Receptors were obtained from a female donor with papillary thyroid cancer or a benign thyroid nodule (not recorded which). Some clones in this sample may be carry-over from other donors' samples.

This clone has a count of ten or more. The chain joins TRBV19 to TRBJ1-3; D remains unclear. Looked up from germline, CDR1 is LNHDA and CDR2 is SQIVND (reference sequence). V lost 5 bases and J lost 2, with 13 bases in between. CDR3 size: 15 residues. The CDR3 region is CASSPRALTGNTIYF. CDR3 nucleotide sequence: TGTGCCAGTAGTCCGCGGGCCCTCACTGGAAACACCATATATTTT.

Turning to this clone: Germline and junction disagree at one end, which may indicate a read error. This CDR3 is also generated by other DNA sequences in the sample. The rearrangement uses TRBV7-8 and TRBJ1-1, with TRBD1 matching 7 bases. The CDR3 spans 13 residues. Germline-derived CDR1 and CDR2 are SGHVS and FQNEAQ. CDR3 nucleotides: TGTGCAGGACAGGATACCATGAACACCGAAGCTTTCTTT. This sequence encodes CAGQDTMNTEAFF.

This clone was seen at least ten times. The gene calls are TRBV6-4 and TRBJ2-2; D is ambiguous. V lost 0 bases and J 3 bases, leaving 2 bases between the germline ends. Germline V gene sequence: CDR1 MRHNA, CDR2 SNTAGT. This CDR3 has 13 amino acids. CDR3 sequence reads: CASSDSDTGELFF. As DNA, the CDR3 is TGTGCCAGCAGTGACTCGGACACCGGGGAGCTGTTTTTT.

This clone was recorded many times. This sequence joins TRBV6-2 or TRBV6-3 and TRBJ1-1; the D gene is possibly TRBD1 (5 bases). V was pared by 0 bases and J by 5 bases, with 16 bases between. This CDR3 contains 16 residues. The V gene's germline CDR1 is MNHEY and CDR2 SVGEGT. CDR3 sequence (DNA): TGTGCCAGCAGTTACTCGGGGCCGGCTGGTCGTACTGAAGCTTTCTTT. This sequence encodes CASSYSGPAGRTEAFF.